Sequencing of this T cell receptor (beta chain) was carried out in a study of T cells after posttransplantation cyclophosphamide. In its sample, this clone was seen a few times. What it binds is unknown. TCRdb's copy holds only in-frame clones and misses some; the assay was immunoSEQ multiplex PCR. Among 50,000 to 55,000 clones listed, 70% to 90% were seen once. Germline V gives CDR1 SNHLY, CDR2 FYNNEI. This CDR3 has 10 residues. V shed 5 bases and J shed 8 bases, with 3 bases lying between them. Study-wide points: Skin or GI-infiltrating T cells shared few TRB sequences with blood.

The receptor comes from a man aged 25-45 years with a blood cancer, CMV-positive, and with a related stem cell donor. Sequencing was performed on PBMCs. This rearrangement joins TRBV2 to TRBJ2-2; D unclear. The DNA for the CDR3 is TGTGCCAGCAGTTCAGGGGAGCTGTTTTTT. It is translated as CASSSGELFF.